The 6 T cell receptor beta chains reported below all come from one sample, sequenced in a study of T cells in Graves' hyperthyroidism and ophthalmopathy. TCR beta CDR3 regions were amplified from RNA transcripts. A set of HTBI primers served as the primers for a first-round RT-PCR of the TCR CDR3. TCRdb re-analysed the multiplex PCR reads in MiXCR, keeping a single row per CDR3 protein. The table has some 510,000 distinct CDR3 sequences, around 42% seen once. The sequenced sample was peripheral blood or thyroid tissue (not recorded which). These receptors came from a woman under 30 with Graves' hyperthyroidism.

The V and J genes are TRBV29-1 and TRBJ2-7, with 7 bases lining up with TRBD2. J lost 2 bases, V lost 0 bases, and 10 bases had no gene match. CDR1 is SQVTM and CDR2 is ANQGSEA in the germline V gene. The CDR3 is made up of 16 amino acids. CDR3 DNA sequence: TGCAGCGTTGAAGATCAACAGTCAGCGGGGACCTACGAGCAGTACTTC. This gives the protein CSVEDQQSAGTYEQYF.

This clonotype was detected a few times. This chain uses TRBV7-9 with TRBJ2-7; no clear D. V gave up 3 bases and J gave up 2 bases, with 8 bases separating them. The CDR3 spans 13 residues. Germline assignment: CDR1 SEHNR and CDR2 FQNEAQ (reference sequence). The CDR3 reads CASSFSPAYEQYF. CDR3 in DNA: TGTGCCAGCAGCTTCTCCCCCGCCTACGAGCAGTACTTC.

The chain uses TRBV7-9 and TRBJ1-4; D is possibly TRBD1 (6 bases). The CDR3 is 14 amino acids. CDR1 is SEHNR, CDR2 FQNEAQ, per germline (reference sequence). The V and J ends lost 6 bases and 15 bases respectively, with 23 bases between them. CDR3 bases: TGTGCCAGCAGAGTTACAGGGAGCTTGAAAAAGATGTTTTTT. It specifies CASRVTGSLKKMFF.

The rearrangement links TRBV7-9 to TRBJ1-4, with 8 nucleotides matching TRBD1. There are 13 residues in the CDR3. After removal of 5 bases from V and 8 bases from J, the junction contained 4 bases not matched to a gene. Germline V gene lookup returns CDR1 SEHNR and CDR2 FQNEAQ (reference sequence). The CDR3 DNA sequence: TGTGCCAGCAGCGTACAGGGGGAGGAAAAACTGTTTTTT. This sequence encodes CASSVQGEEKLFF.

Points on this clonotype: A much larger clone lies a single base off, so this may be a read error. V gene TRBV7-9 combines with J gene TRBJ1-5, with a possible D match to TRBD1 (5 bases). The CDR3 runs to 14 residues. The V gene lost 5 bases and the J gene lost 4 bases, with 12 bases spanning the gap. The germline CDR1 and CDR2 sequences are SEHNR and FQNEAQ (reference sequence). CDR3 in DNA: TGTGCCAGCAGCATGAGGGAGGGGAATCAGCCCCAGCATTTT. Translated, it gives CASSMREGNQPQHF.

The chain recombines TRBV14 with TRBJ1-6; D call uncertain. Deletions cut 3 bases from V and 9 bases from J, with 12 bases between. Germline CDR1 is SGHDN and CDR2 is FVKESK. There are 14 residues in the CDR3. CDR3 region: CASSHDQGISPLHF. CDR3 in DNA: TGTGCCAGCAGCCATGATCAAGGGATTTCACCCCTCCACTTT.